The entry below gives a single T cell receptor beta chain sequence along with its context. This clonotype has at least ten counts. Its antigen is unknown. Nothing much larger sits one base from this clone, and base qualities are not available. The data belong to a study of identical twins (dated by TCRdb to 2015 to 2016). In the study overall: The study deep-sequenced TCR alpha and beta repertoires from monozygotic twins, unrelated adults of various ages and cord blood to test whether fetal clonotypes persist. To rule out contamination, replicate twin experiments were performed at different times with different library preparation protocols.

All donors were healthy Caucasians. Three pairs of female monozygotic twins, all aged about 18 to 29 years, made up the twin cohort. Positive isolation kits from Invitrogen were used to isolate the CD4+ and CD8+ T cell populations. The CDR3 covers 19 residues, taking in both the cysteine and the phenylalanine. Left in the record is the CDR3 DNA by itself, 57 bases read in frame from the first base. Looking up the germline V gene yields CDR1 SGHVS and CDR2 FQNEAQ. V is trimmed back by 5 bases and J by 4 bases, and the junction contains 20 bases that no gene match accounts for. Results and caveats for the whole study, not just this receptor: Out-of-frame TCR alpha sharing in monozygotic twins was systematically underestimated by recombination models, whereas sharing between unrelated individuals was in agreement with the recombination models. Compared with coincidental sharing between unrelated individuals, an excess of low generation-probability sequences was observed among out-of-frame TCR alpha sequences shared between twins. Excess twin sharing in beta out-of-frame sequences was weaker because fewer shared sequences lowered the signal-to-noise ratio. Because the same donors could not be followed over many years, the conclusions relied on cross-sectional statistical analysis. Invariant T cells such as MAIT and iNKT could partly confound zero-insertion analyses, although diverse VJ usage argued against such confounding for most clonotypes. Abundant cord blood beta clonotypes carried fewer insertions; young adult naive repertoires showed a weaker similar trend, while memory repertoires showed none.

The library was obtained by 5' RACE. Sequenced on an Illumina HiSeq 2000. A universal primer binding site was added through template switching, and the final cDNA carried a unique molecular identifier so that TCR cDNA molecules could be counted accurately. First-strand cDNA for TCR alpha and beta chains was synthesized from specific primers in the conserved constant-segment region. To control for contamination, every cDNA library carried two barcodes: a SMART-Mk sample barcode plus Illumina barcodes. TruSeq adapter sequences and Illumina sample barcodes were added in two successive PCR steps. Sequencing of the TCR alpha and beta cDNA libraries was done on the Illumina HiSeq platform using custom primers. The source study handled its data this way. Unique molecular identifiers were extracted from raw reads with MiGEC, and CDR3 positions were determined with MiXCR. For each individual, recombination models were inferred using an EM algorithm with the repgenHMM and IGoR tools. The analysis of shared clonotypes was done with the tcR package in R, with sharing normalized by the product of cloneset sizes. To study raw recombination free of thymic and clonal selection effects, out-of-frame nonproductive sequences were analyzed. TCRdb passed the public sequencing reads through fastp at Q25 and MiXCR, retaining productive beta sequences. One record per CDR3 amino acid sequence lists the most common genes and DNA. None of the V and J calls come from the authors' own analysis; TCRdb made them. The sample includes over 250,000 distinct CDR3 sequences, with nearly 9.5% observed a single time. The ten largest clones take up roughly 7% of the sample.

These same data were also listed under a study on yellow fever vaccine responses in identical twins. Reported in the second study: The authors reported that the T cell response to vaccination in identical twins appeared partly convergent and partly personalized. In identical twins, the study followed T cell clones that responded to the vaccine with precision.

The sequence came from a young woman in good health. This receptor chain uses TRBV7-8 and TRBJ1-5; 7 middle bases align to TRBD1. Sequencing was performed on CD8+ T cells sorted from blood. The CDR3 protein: CASSLSHATGWIRNQPQHF. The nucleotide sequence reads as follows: TGTGCCAGCAGCCTTTCTCATGCGACAGGGTGGATACGGAATCAGCCCCAGCATTTT.